The rows below give T cell receptor beta chains drawn from one sample of a study of blood T cell repertoires in COVID-19. The data were produced by immunoSEQ multiplex PCR, yet TCRdb's version contains in-frame clones alone and is incomplete. The table lists roughly 110,000 clones, more than 70% of them singletons. Sequencing input: peripheral blood. Source of these receptors: a man between 35 and 55 years old with active or convalescent COVID-19. CDR3s include the opening cysteine and the closing phenylalanine or tryptophan. The D gene is left open where the match is weak. Clone size appears in some rows only: once, few, many, or a class for an expanded clone.

size,V,D,J,DNA,CDR3
-,TRBV19,TRBD1,TRBJ2-7,TGTGCCGTCAAACCGGGACAGGGGGATTACGAGCAGTACTTC,CAVKPGQGDYEQYF
-,TRBV18,-,TRBJ1-2,TGTGCCAGCTCACCGGGAGCTAACTATGGCTACACCTTC,CASSPGANYGYTF
-,TRBV28,-,TRBJ2-7,TGTGCCAGCACGGCTAGTGGGTACGAGCAGTACTTC,CASTASGYEQYF
-,TRBV28,-,TRBJ2-3,TGTGCCAGCAGTTTAGAAGAGGGCGGACCGCTGGATACGCAGTATTTT,CASSLEEGGPLDTQYF
-,TRBV7-9,TRBD2,TRBJ2-5,TGTGCCAGCAGCTCCGGACTAGCGGGAGTAAAGACCCAGTACTTC,CASSSGLAGVKTQYF
-,TRBV28,-,TRBJ1-1,TGTGCCAGCAGTCCCGGGGGGGGCGGCACTGAAGCTTTCTTT,CASSPGGGGTEAFF
-,TRBV7-8,TRBD2,TRBJ2-3,TGTGCCAGCAGCTTCCTTGGGAGGGGCTCTAGCACAGATACGCAGTATTTT,CASSFLGRGSSTDTQYF
once,TRBV28,TRBD2,TRBJ2-2,TGTGCCAGCAGTGCGCAGGGACTAGCGGCTTACACCGGGGAGCTGTTTTTT,CASSAQGLAAYTGELFF
-,TRBV5-1,-,TRBJ1-2,TGCGCCAGCAGCCCAGGACATGATGGCTACACCTTC,CASSPGHDGYTF
-,TRBV6-5,-,TRBJ1-2,TGTGCCAGCAGCCTCAGCAGGTGGGGCTACACCTTC,CASSLSRWGYTF
-,TRBV5-1,-,TRBJ1-4,TGCGCCAGCAGCTTGAATGGGGGCATCGGTGAAAAACTGTTTTTT,CASSLNGGIGEKLFF
few,TRBV9,TRBD1,TRBJ1-6,TGTGCCAGCAGCGGGGACAACAGGGGCACACCCCTCCACTTT,CASSGDNRGTPLHF
-,TRBV19,-,TRBJ1-5,TGTGCCAGTACCCCGGTGGGAGCGGATCAGCCCCAGCATTTT,CASTPVGADQPQHF
-,TRBV13,-,TRBJ2-5,TGTGCCAGCAGCTTAGGTTCGGAAGAGACCCAGTACTTC,CASSLGSEETQYF
-,TRBV30,TRBD1,TRBJ1-5,TGTGCCTGGACTTCGTCGACAGGGGTCGACCTGAATCAGCCCCAGCATTTT,CAWTSSTGVDLNQPQHF
-,TRBV7-8,-,TRBJ2-7,TGTGCCAGCAGCCTCGAGAGCTCCTACGAGCAGTACTTC,CASSLESSYEQYF
-,TRBV27,TRBD2,TRBJ2-1,TGTGCCAGCCGACCGGGACTAGCAGCAAATGAGCAGTTCTTC,CASRPGLAANEQFF
-,TRBV29-1,TRBD1,TRBJ1-2,TGCAGCGTTGAAGGACAGGGCGAGTTCTATGGCTACACCTTC,CSVEGQGEFYGYTF
-,TRBV12-3/TRBV12-4,-,TRBJ2-1,TGTGCCAGCAGCTCTAGCCTGCGCAATGAGCAGTTCTTC,CASSSSLRNEQFF
-,TRBV9,-,TRBJ2-1,TGTGCCAGCAGCGTAGGACTAGTCGATTTAGATGAGCAGTTCTTC,CASSVGLVDLDEQFF
-,TRBV11-2,-,TRBJ1-2,TGTGCCAGCAGCATGGGGCCGGGTAACTATGGCTACACCTTC,CASSMGPGNYGYTF
-,TRBV7-2,TRBD1,TRBJ1-4,TGTGCCAGCAGCTTAGGGCAGGGGGAGAGAGGACTGTTTTTT,CASSLGQGERGLFF
-,TRBV14,-,TRBJ1-5,TGTGCCAGCAGCCATGATACCCGGGAGGGGAGCGGCAATCAGCCCCAGCATTTT,CASSHDTREGSGNQPQHF
-,TRBV6-5,-,TRBJ2-2,TGTGCCAGCAGTTACTCGGCGGGAAACACCGGGGAGCTGTTTTTT,CASSYSAGNTGELFF
-,TRBV28,-,TRBJ2-7,TGTGCCAGCAGTTCCGAGGCGCCCTACGAGCAGTACTTC,CASSSEAPYEQYF
-,TRBV5-1,-,TRBJ1-1,TGCGCCAGCAGCTTAGGCAGGGTGAGCACTGAAGCTTTCTTT,CASSLGRVSTEAFF
-,TRBV19,-,TRBJ1-3,TGTGCCAGTACGGATAACAGCCCTCATTCTGGAAACACCATATATTTT,CASTDNSPHSGNTIYF